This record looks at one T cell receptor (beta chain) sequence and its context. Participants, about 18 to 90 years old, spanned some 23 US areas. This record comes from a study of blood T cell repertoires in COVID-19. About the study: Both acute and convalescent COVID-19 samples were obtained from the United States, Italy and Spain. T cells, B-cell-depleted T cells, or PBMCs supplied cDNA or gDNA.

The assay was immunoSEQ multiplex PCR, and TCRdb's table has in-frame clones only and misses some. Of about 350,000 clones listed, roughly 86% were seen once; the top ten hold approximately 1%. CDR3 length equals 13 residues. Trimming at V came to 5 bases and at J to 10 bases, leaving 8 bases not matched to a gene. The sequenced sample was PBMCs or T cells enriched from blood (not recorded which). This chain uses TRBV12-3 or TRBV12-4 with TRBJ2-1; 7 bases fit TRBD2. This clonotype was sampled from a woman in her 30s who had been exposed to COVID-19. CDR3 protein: CASSRTSPNEQFF. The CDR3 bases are TGTGCCAGCAGTAGGACTAGTCCAAACGAGCAGTTCTTC.